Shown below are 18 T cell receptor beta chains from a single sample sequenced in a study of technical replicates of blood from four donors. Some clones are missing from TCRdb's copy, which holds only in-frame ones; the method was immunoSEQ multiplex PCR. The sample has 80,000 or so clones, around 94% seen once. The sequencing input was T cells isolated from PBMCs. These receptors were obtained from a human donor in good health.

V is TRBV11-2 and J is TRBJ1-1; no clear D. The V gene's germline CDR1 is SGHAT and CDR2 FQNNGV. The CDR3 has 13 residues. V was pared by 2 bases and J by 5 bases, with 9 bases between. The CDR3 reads CASSLSIATEAFF. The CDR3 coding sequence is TGTGCCAGCAGCTTATCTATAGCGACTGAAGCTTTCTTT.

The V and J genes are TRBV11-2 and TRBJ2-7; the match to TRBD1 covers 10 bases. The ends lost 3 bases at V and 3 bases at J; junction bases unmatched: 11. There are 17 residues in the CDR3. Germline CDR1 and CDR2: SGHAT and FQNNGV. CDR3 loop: CASSFSTGGAGNYEQYF. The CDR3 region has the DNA TGTGCCAGCAGCTTCTCGACAGGGGGCGCGGGGAACTACGAGCAGTACTTC.

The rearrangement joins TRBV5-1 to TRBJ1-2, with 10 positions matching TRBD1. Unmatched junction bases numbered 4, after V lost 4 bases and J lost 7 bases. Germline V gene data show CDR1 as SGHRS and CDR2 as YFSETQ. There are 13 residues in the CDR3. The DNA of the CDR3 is TGCGCCAGCAGCACCGGGACAGGGGCTGGCTACACCTTC. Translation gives CASSTGTGAGYTF.

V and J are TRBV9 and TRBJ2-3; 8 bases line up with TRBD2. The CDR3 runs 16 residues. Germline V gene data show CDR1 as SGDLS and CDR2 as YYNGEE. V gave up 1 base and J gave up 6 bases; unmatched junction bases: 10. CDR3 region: CASSVFRAGAIDTQYF. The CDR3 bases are TGTGCCAGCAGCGTATTTAGAGCGGGAGCAATTGATACGCAGTATTTT. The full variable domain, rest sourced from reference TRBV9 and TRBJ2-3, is DSGVTQTPKHLITATGQRVTLRCSPRSGDLSVYWYQQSLDQGLQFLIQYYNGEERAKGNILERFSAQQFPDLHSELNLSSLELGDSALYFCASSVFRAGAIDTQYFGPGTRLTVL.

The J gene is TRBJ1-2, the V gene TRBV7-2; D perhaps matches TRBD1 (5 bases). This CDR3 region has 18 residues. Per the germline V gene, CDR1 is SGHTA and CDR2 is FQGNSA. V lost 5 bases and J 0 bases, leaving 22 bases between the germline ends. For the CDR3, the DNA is TGTGCCAGCAGCCCCTTACCGACAACAGGCGCTGCTAACTATGGCTACACCTTC. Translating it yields CASSPLPTTGAANYGYTF.

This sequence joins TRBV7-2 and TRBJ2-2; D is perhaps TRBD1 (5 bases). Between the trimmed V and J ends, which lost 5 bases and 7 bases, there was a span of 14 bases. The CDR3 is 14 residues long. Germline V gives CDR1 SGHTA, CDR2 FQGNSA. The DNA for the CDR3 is TGTGCCAGCAGCGAGTCAGGGCCGGGCGGGGAGCTGTTTTTT. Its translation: CASSESGPGGELFF.

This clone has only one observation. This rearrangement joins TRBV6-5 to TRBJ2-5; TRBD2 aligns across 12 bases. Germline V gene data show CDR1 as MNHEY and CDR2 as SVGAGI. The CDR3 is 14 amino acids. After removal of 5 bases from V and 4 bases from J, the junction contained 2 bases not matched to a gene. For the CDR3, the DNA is TGTGCCAGCAGTGAACTAGCGGGAGGAGAGACCCAGTACTTC. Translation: CASSELAGGETQYF.

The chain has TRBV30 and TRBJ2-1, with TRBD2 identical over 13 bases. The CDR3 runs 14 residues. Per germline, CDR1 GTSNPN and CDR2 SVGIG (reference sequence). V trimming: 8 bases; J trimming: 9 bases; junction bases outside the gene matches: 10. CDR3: CARNGLAGESEQFF. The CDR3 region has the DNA TGTGCCCGGAATGGACTAGCGGGAGAAAGTGAGCAGTTCTTC.

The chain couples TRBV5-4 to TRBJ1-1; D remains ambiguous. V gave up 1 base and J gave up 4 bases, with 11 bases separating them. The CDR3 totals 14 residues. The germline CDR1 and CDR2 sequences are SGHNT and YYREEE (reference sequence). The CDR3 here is CASSLLATGTEAFF. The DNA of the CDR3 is TGTGCCAGCAGCTTGCTTGCTACGGGCACTGAAGCTTTCTTT.

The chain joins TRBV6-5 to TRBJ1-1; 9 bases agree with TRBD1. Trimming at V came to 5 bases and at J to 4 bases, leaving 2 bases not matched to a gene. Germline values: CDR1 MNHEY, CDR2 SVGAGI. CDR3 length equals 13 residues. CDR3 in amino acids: CASSTGGFTEAFF. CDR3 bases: TGTGCCAGCAGTACAGGGGGCTTCACTGAAGCTTTCTTT.

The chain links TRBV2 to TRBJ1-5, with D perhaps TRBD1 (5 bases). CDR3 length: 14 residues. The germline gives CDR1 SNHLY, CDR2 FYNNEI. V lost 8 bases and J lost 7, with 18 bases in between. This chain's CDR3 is CASAGGGLIQPQHF. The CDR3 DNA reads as TGTGCCAGCGCGGGCGGGGGGTTAATCCAGCCCCAGCATTTT. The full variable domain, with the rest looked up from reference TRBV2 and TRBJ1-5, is EPEVTQTPSHQVTQMGQEVILRCVPISNHLYFYWYRQILGQKVEFLVSFYNNEISEKSEIFDDQFSVERPDGSNFTLKIRSTKLEDSAMYFCASAGGGLIQPQHFGDGTRLSIL.

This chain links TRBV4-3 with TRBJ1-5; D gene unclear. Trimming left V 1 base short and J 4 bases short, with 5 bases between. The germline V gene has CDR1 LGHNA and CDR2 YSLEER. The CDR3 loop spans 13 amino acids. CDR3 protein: CASSQGPNQPQHF. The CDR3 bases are TGCGCCAGCAGCCAAGGTCCGAATCAGCCCCAGCATTTT.

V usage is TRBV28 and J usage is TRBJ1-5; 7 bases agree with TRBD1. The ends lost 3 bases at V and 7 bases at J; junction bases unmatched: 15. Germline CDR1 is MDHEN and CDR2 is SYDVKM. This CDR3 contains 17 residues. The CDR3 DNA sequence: TGTGCCAGCAGTTTCGGGACAGTTTCCCGCTATGAGCAGCCCCAGCATTTT. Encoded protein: CASSFGTVSRYEQPQHF.

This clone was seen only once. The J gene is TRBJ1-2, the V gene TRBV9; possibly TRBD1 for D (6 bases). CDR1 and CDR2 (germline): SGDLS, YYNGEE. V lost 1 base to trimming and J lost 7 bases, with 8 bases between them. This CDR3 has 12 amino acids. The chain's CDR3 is CASSVQGSGYTF. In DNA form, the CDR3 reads TGTGCCAGCAGCGTACAGGGGAGTGGCTACACCTTC.

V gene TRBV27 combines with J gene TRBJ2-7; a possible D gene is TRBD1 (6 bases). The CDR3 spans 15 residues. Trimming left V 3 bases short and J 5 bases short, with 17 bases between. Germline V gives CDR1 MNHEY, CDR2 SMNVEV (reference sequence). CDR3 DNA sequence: TGTGCCAGCAGTTTGATACAGGGAGATGGTGACGAGCAGTACTTC. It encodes CASSLIQGDGDEQYF.

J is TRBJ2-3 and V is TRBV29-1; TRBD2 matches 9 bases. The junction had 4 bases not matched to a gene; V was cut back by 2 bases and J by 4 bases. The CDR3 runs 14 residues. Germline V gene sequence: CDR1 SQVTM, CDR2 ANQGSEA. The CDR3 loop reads CSVERREGADTQYF. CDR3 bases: TGCAGCGTTGAACGGCGGGAGGGCGCAGATACGCAGTATTTT.

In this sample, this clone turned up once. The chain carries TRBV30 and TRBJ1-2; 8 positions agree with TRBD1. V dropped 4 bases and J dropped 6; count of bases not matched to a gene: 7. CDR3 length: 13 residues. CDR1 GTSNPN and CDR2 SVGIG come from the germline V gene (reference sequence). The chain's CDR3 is CAWISARGHGYTF. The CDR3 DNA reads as TGTGCCTGGATATCGGCCAGGGGGCATGGCTACACCTTC.

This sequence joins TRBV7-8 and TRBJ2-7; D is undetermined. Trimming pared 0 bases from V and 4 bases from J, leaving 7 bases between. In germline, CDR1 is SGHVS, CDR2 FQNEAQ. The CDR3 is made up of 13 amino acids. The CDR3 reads CASSLALDYEQYF. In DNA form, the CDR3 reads TGTGCCAGCAGCTTAGCCCTAGATTACGAGCAGTACTTC.